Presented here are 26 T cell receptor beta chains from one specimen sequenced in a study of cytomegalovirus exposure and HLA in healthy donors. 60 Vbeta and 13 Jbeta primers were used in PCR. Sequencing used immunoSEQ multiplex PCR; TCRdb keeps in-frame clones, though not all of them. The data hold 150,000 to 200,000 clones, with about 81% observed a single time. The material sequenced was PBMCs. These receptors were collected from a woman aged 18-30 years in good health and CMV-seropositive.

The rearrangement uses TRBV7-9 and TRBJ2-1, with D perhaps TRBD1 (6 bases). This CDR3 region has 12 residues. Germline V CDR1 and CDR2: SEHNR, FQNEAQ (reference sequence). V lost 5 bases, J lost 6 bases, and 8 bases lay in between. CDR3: CASSEQGNEQFF. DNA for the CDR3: TGTGCCAGCAGCGAACAGGGCAATGAGCAGTTCTTC.

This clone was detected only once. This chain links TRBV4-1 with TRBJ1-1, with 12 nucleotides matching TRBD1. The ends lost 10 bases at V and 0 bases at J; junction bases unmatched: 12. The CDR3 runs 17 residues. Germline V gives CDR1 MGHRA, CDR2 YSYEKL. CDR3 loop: CATRSGQGANMNTEAFF. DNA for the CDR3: TGCGCCACAAGATCGGGACAGGGGGCGAACATGAACACTGAAGCTTTCTTT.

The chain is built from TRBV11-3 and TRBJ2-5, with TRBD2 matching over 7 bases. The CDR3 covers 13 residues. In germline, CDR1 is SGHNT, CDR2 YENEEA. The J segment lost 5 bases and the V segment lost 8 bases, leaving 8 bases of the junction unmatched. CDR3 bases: TGTGCCAGCCGGGGGGTCGGGCCGGAGACCCAGTACTTC. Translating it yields CASRGVGPETQYF. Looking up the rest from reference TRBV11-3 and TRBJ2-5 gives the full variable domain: EAGVVQSPRYKIIEKKQPVAFWCNPISGHNTLYWYLQNLGQGPELLIRYENEEAVDDSQLPKDRFSAERLKGVDSTLKIQPAELGDSAVYLCASRGVGPETQYFGPGTRLLVL.

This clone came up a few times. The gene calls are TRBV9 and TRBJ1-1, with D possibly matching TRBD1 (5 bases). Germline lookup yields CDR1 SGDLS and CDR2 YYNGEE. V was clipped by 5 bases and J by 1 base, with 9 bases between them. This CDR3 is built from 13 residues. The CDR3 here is CASSATGNTEAFF. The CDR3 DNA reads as TGTGCCAGCAGTGCCACAGGGAACACTGAAGCTTTCTTT.

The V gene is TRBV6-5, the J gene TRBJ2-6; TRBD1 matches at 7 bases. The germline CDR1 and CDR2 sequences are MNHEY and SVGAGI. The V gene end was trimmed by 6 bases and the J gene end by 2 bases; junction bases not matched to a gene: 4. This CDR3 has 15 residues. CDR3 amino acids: CASRTQGPGANVLTF. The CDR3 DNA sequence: TGTGCCAGCAGAACACAGGGGCCTGGGGCCAACGTCCTGACTTTC.

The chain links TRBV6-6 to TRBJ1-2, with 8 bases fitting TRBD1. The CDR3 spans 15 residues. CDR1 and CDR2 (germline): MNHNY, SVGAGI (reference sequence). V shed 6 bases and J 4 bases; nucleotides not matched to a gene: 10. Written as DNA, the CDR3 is TGTGCCAGCAGCAACCCCCAGGGGGCTTTCTATGGCTACACCTTC. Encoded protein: CASSNPQGAFYGYTF.

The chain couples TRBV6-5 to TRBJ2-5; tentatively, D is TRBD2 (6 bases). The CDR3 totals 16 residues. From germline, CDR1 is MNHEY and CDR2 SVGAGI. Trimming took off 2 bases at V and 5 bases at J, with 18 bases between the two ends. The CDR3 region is CASSYERRGGGETQYF. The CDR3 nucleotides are TGTGCCAGCAGTTACGAGAGGAGGGGAGGTGGGGAGACCCAGTACTTC.

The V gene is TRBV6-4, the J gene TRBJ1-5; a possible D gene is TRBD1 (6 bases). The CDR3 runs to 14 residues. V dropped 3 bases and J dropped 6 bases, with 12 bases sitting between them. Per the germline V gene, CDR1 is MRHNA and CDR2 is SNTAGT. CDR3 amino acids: CASSEGGDGQPQHF. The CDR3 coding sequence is TGTGCCAGCAGTGAAGGGGGAGACGGTCAGCCCCAGCATTTT.

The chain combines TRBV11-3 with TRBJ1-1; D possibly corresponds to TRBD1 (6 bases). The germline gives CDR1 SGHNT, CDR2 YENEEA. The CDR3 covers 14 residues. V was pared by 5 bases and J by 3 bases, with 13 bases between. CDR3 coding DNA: TGTGCCAGCAGCACAGGGCCGCATCACACTGAAGCTTTCTTT. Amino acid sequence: CASSTGPHHTEAFF. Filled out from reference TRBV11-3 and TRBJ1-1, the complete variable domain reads EAGVVQSPRYKIIEKKQPVAFWCNPISGHNTLYWYLQNLGQGPELLIRYENEEAVDDSQLPKDRFSAERLKGVDSTLKIQPAELGDSAVYLCASSTGPHHTEAFFGQGTRLTVV.

CDR3 coding DNA: TGTGCCAGCAGCCTCGACAGGAGCACAGATACGCAGTATTTT. Translating gives CASSLDRSTDTQYF. V gene TRBV6-1 combines with J gene TRBJ2-3; tentatively, D is TRBD1 (6 bases). The V gene's germline CDR1 is MNHNS and CDR2 SASEGT. This CDR3 spans 14 amino acids. Trimming shortened V by 6 bases and J by 0 bases, and 10 bases separated the two germline ends.

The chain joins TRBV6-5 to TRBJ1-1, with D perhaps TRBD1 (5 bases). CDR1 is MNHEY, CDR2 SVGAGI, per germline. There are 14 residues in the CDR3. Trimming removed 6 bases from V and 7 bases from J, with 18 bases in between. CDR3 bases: TGTGCCAGCAGCAACGTGGGGGTGGGAGGTGAAGCTTTCTTT. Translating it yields CASSNVGVGGEAFF.

This CDR3 reads CASSQGDRDNGYTF. The CDR3 region has the DNA TGTGCCAGCAGCCAAGGGGACAGGGATAATGGCTACACCTTC. The chain combines TRBV4-2 with TRBJ1-2; TRBD1 aligns across 9 bases. This CDR3 has 14 amino acids. Germline V gene data show CDR1 as LGHNA and CDR2 as YNFKEQ. Trimming cost V 1 base and J 6 bases; bases outside gene matches: 3.

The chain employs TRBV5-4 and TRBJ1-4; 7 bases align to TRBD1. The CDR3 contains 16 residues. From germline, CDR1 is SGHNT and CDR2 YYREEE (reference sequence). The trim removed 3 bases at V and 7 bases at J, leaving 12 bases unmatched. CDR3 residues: CASSSGPGTVLEKLFF. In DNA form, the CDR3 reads TGTGCCAGCAGCTCTGGCCCCGGGACAGTCCTTGAAAAACTGTTTTTT.

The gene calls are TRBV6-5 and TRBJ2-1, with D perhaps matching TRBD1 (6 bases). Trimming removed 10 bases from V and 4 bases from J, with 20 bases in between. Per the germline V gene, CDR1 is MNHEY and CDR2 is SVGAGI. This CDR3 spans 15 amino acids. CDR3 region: CAINKAGQPYNEQFF. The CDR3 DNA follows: TGTGCCATTAACAAAGCCGGACAGCCTTACAATGAGCAGTTCTTC.

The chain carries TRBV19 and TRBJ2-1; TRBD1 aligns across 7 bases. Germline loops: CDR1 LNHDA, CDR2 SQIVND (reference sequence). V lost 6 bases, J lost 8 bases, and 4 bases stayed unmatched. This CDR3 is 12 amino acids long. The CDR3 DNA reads TGTGCCAGTAGAGACAGGGTCCATGAGCAGTTCTTC. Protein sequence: CASRDRVHEQFF. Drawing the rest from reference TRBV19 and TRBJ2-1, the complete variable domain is DGGITQSPKYLFRKEGQNVTLSCEQNLNHDAMYWYRQDPGQGLRLIYYSQIVNDFQKGDIAEGYSVSREKKESFPLTVTSAQKNPTAFYLCASRDRVHEQFFGPGTRLTVL.

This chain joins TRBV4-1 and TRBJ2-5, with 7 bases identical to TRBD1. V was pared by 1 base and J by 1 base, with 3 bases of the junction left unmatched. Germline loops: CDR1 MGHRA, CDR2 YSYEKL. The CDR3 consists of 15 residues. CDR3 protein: CASSQVRTGQETQYF. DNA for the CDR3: TGCGCCAGCAGCCAAGTCCGGACAGGCCAAGAGACCCAGTACTTC.

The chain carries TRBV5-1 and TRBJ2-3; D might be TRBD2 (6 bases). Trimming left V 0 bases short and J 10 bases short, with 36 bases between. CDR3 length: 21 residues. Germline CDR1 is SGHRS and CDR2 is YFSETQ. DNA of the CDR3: TGCGCCAGCAGCTTGGCGTTCTCTGGACTGGAAATAGCGGTTCAACTAAAAGCGCAGTATTTT. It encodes CASSLAFSGLEIAVQLKAQYF.

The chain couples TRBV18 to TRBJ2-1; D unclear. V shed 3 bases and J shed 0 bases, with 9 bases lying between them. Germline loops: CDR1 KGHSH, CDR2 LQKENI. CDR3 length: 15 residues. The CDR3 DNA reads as TGTGCCAGCTCACCTCTTGCGAGCTCCTACAATGAGCAGTTCTTC. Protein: CASSPLASSYNEQFF. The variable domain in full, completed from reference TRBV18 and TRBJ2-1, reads NAGVMQNPRHLVRRRGQEARLRCSPMKGHSHVYWYRQLPEEGLKFMVYLQKENIIDESGMPKERFSAEFPKEGPSILRIQQVVRGDSAAYFCASSPLASSYNEQFFGPGTRLTVL.

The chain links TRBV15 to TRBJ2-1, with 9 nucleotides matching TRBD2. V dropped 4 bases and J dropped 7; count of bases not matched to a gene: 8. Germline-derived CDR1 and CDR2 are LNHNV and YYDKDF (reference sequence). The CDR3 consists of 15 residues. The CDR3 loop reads CATSTTGTSLNEQFF. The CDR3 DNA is TGTGCCACCAGCACCACCGGGACTAGCCTAAATGAGCAGTTCTTC.

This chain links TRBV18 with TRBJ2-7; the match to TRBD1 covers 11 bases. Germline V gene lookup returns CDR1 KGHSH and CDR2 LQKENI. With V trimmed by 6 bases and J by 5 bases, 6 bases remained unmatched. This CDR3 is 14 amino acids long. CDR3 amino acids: CASSTRTGGDEQYF. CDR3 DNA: TGTGCCAGCTCCACACGGACAGGGGGCGACGAGCAGTACTTC.

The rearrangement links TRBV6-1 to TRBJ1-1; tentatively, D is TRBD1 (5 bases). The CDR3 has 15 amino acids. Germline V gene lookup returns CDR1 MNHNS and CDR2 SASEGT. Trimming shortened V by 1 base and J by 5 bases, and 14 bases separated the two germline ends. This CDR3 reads CASSEEEGKGTEAFF. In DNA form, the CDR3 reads TGTGCCAGCAGTGAAGAGGAGGGCAAGGGGACTGAAGCTTTCTTT.

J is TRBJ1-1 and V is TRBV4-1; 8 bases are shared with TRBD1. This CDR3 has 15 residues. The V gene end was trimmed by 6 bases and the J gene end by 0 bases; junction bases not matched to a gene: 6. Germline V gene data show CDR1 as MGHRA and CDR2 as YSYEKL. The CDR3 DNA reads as TGCGCCAGCAGTACAATGGGACAGGTGAACACTGAAGCTTTCTTT. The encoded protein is CASSTMGQVNTEAFF.

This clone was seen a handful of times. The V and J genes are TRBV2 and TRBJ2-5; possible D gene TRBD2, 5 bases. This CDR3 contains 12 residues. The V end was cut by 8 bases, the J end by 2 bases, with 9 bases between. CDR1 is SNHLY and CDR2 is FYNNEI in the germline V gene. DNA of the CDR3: TGTGCCAGCGTGCCGGGACAAGAGACCCAGTACTTC. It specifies CASVPGQETQYF.

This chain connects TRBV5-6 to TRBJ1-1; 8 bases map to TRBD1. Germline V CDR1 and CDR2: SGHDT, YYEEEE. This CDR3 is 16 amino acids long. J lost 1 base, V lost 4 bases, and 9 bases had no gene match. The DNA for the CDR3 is TGTGCCAGCAGCAGAGACAGGGGCACGTCGAACACTGAAGCTTTCTTT. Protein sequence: CASSRDRGTSNTEAFF.

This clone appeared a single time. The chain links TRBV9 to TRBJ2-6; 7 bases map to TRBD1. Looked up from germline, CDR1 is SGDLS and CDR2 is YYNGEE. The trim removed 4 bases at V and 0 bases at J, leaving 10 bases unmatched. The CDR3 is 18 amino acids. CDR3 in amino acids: CASSSRQGRVSGANVLTF. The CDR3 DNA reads TGTGCCAGCAGCTCCCGACAGGGACGAGTCTCTGGGGCCAACGTCCTGACTTTC. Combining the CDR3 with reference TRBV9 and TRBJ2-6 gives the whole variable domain DSGVTQTPKHLITATGQRVTLRCSPRSGDLSVYWYQQSLDQGLQFLIQYYNGEERAKGNILERFSAQQFPDLHSELNLSSLELGDSALYFCASSSRQGRVSGANVLTFGAGSRLTVL.

CDR3: CSVTGTGYSSYEQYF. CDR3 nucleotide sequence: TGCAGCGTGACCGGGACAGGGTACAGCTCCTACGAGCAGTACTTC. This rearrangement joins TRBV29-1 to TRBJ2-7, with 9 bases identical to TRBD1. CDR3 length equals 15 residues. Germline V CDR1 and CDR2: SQVTM, ANQGSEA. Unmatched junction bases numbered 9, after V lost 6 bases and J lost 0 bases.